This T cell receptor beta chain came from a study of cytomegalovirus exposure and HLA in healthy donors. Study observations and caveats: Likely technical artifact: a cluster of highly shared sequence variants. In most subjects, TCR beta sequences reportedly gave accurate predictions of HLA-A and HLA-B alleles. It was approximately 170 TCR beta chains that were listed as cytomegalovirus-associated. The authors later found most CMV-associated TCR beta chains appeared HLA-restricted.

Of note for this clone: Its antigen is not known.

With 60 Vbeta and 13 Jbeta primers, the PCR was carried out. This table comes from immunoSEQ multiplex PCR, and its TCRdb copy is limited to in-frame clones, with some not included. The repertoire holds around 180,000 clones, with roughly 85% as singletons. V dropped 4 bases and J dropped 3 bases, with 19 bases sitting between them. Germline CDR1 reads SGDLS; CDR2 reads YYNGEE. The CDR3 is 17 amino acids. The genes are TRBV9 and TRBJ1-4; D might be TRBD1 (5 bases). Sequencing input: PBMCs. This sequence was found in a boy aged 2 to 10 in good health and CMV-seronegative. The DNA of the CDR3 is TGTGCCAGCAGCACCACGGTCCGGGGGGACTCTAATGAAAAACTGTTTTTT. This translates into CASSTTVRGDSNEKLFF.